This T cell receptor beta chain was identified during a study of beta chain features in type 1 diabetes. The study reverse transcribed the entire isolated RNA, so it sequenced expressed TCRB transcripts. Profiling relied on immunoSEQ multiplex PCR, and the TCRdb table lists in-frame clones only, not all of them. The data hold more than 300,000 clones, with 7.5% to 9% observed a single time. Overall study findings and caveats: Amplification by PCR could prefer shorter templates, with the same effect in patients and controls. Diminished insertions and augmented deletions at VDJ junctions characterized type 1 diabetes patients. Patients showed naive, central memory and Treg TCRB repertoires that appeared more similar than those of healthy donors.

Looked up from germline, CDR1 is LGHNA and CDR2 is YNFKEQ. The CDR3 runs 15 residues. Trimming pared 2 bases from V and 2 bases from J, leaving 12 bases between. Only a few counts were recorded for this clone. As yet, its antigen is unknown. Material: central memory CD4+ T cells from blood. This sequence joins TRBV4-2 and TRBJ1-2; D not resolved. This TCR derives from a woman under 30 in good health. The CDR3 DNA is TGTGCCAGCAGCCAAAGCCAGCACTTCAACTATGGCTACACCTTC. The encoded protein is CASSQSQHFNYGYTF.